This T cell receptor beta chain appears in the sequencing data of a study of cytotoxic CD8 clonotypes in ibrutinib-treated CLL. Study in general: Researchers reported about 10 relapsed/refractory and 15 treatment-naive patients, 17 of them IGHV unmutated.

The targeted sequencing depth was 1 in 200,000 to 1 in 1 million T cells. Some clones are missing from TCRdb's copy, which holds only in-frame ones; the method was immunoSEQ multiplex PCR. Of about 92,000 clones listed, roughly three quarters are singletons. V lost 6 bases to trimming and J lost 1 base, with 20 bases between them. This CDR3 contains 17 residues. Germline CDR1 reads KGHSH; CDR2 reads LQKENI. The TCR sequence derives from a human donor with chronic lymphocytic leukemia. This specimen was PBMCs, taken after 24 months of ibrutinib treatment. This sequence joins TRBV18 and TRBJ2-3, with a weak D call TRBD1 (6 bases). DNA for the CDR3: TGTGCCAGCTCTCAAGGAGGAAGGGGGTCAGGCACAGATACGCAGTATTTT. Its protein product is CASSQGGRGSGTDTQYF.